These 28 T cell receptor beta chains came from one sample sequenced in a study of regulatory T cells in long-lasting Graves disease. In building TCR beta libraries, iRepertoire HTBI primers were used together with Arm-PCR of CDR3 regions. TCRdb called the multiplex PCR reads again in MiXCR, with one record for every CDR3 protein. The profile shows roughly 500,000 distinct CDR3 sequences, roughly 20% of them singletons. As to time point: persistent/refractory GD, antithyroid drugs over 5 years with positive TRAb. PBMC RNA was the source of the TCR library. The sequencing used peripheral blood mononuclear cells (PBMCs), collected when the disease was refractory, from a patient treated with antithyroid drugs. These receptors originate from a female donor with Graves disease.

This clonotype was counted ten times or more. CDR3 DNA: TGTGCCAGCAGTATAACACAGGGGCTTCTGAACACTGAAGCTTTCTTT. This gives the protein CASSITQGLLNTEAFF. The chain has TRBV28 and TRBJ1-1; 7 bases align to TRBD1. CDR1 is MDHEN, CDR2 SYDVKM, per germline. After removal of 5 bases from V and 0 bases from J, the junction contained 9 bases not matched to a gene. The CDR3 has 16 amino acids. The variable domain in full, with the rest retrieved from reference TRBV28 and TRBJ1-1, is DVKVTQSSRYLVKRTGEKVFLECVQDMDHENMFWYRQDPGLGLRLIYFSYDVKMKEKGDIPEGYSVSREKKERFSLILESASTNQTSMYLCASSITQGLLNTEAFFGQGTRLTVV.

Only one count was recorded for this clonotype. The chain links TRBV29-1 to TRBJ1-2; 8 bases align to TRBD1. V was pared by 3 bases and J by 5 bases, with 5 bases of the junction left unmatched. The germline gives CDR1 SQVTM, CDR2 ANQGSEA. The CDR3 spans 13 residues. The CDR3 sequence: CSVDSDRVYGYTF. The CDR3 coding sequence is TGCAGCGTTGACTCGGACAGGGTGTATGGCTACACCTTC.

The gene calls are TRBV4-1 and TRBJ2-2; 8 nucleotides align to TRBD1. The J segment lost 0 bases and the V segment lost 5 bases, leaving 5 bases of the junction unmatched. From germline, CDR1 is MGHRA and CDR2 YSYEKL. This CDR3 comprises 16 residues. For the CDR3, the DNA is TGCGCCAGCAGCGCCCGACAGGGGACGAACACCGGGGAGCTGTTTTTT. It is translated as CASSARQGTNTGELFF.

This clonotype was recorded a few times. CDR3 DNA sequence: TGTGCCAGCAGCCTTGCAGCCGGGCTTAACACCGGGGAGCTGTTTTTT. Protein sequence: CASSLAAGLNTGELFF. The V gene is TRBV3-1, the J gene TRBJ2-2; D is uncertain. Germline V CDR1 and CDR2: LGHDT, YNNKEL (reference sequence). Between the trimmed V and J ends, which lost 4 bases and 2 bases, there was a span of 14 bases. The CDR3 sequence is 16 residues long.

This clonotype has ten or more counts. For the CDR3, the DNA is TGTGCCAGCAGCTTAGCTGTCCAGGCCGTTCTGTTTTTT. Translation gives CASSLAVQAVLFF. The rearrangement links TRBV7-2 to TRBJ1-4; no firm D call. This CDR3 region has 13 residues. Germline CDR1 and CDR2: SGHTA and FQGNSA. With 0 bases removed from V and 14 bases from J, the gap between germline ends came to 13 bases.

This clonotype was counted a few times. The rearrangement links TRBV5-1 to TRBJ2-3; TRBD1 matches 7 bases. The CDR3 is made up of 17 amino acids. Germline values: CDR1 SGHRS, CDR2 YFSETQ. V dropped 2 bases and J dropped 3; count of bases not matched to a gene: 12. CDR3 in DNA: TGCGCCAGCAGCTTAGGGACAGCTCACGATGGGACAGATACGCAGTATTTT. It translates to CASSLGTAHDGTDTQYF. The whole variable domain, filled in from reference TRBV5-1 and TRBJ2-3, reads KAGVTQTPRYLIKTRGQQVTLSCSPISGHRSVSWYQQTPGQGLQFLFEYFSETQRNKGNFPGRFSGRQFSNSRSEMNVSTLELGDSALYLCASSLGTAHDGTDTQYFGPGTRLTVL.

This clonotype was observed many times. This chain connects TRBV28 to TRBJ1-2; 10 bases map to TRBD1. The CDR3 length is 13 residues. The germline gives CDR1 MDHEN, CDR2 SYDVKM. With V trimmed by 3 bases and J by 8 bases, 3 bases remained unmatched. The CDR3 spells CASSFGTGVGYTF. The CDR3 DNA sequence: TGTGCCAGCAGTTTCGGGACAGGGGTCGGCTACACCTTC.

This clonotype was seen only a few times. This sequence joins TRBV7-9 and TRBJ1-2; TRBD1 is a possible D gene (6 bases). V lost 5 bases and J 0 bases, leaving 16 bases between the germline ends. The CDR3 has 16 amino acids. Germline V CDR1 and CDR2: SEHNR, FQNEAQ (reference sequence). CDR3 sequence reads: CASSPWVTGANYGYTF. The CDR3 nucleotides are TGTGCCAGCAGCCCCTGGGTGACAGGCGCTAACTATGGCTACACCTTC.

CDR3 DNA: TGTGCCAGCAGCCCCTCAGGCAGATCCTACTACGAGCAGTACTTC. It translates to CASSPSGRSYYEQYF. The chain has TRBV7-2 and TRBJ2-7; D remains ambiguous. CDR3 length equals 15 residues. V was shortened by 5 bases and J by 3 bases, with 17 bases between the two germline ends. Per the germline V gene, CDR1 is SGHTA and CDR2 is FQGNSA.

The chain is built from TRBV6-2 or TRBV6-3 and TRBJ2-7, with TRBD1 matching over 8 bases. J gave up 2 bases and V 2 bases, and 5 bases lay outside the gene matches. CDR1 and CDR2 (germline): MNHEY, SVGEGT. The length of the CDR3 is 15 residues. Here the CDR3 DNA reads TGTGCCAGCAGTTACCGGGACAGGCTTACCTACGAGCAGTACTTC. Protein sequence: CASSYRDRLTYEQYF.

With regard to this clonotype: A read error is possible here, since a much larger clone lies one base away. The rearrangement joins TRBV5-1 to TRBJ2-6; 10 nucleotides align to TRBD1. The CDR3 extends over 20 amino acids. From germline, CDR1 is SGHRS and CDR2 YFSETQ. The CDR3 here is CASSLWGDRGRISGASVLTF. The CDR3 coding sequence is TGCGCCAGCAGCTTGTGGGGGGACAGGGGAAGAATCTCTGGGGCCAGCGTCCTGACTTTC.

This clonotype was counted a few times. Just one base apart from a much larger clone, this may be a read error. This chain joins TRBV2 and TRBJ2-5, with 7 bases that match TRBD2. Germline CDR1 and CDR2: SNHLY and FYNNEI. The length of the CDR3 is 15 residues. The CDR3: CASSDWGLPKEAQYF. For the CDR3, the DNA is TGTGCCAGCAGTGATTGGGGACTACCTAAAGAGGCCCAGTACTTC. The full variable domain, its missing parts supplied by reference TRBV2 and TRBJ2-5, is EPEVTQTPSHQVTQMGQEVILRCVPISNHLYFYWYRQILGQKVEFLVSFYNNEISEKSEIFDDQFSVERPDGSNFTLKIRSTKLEDSAMYFCASSDWGLPKEAQYFGPGTRLLVL.

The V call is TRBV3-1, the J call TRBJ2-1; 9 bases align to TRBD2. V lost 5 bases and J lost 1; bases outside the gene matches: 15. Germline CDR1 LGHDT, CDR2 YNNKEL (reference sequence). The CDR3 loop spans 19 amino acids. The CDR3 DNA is TGTGCCAGCAGCTCTCTAAAATCCGGGACTAGCCCATCCTACAATGAGCAGTTCTTC. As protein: CASSSLKSGTSPSYNEQFF.

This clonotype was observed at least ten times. The CDR3 region has the DNA TGTGCCAGCATGGAGGGGGCGAGGGGCAATCAGCCCCAGCATTTT. The encoded protein is CASMEGARGNQPQHF. The rearrangement uses TRBV28 and TRBJ1-5; 7 bases match TRBD1. Germline loops: CDR1 MDHEN, CDR2 SYDVKM. The CDR3 covers 15 residues. The V and J ends lost 7 bases and 2 bases, in that order; junction bases with no gene match: 8.

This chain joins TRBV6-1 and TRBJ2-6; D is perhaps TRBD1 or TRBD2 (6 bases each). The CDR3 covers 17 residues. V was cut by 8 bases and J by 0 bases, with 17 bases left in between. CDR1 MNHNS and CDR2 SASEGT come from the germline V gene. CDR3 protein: CASPADGGLSGANVLTF. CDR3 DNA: TGTGCCAGCCCGGCCGACGGGGGCCTCTCTGGGGCCAACGTCCTGACTTTC.

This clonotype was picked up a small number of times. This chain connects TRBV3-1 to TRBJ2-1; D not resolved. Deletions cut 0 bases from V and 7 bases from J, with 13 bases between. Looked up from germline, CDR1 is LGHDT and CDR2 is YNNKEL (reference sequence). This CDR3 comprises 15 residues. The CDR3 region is CASSQDELHENEQFF. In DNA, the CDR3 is TGTGCCAGCAGCCAAGACGAACTACACGAGAATGAGCAGTTCTTC.

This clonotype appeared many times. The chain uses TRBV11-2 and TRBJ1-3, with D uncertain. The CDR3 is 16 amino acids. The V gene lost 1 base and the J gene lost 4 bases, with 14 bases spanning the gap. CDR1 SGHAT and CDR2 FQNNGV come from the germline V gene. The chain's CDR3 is CASSLVPRRRGNTIYF. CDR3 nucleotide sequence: TGTGCCAGCAGCTTAGTACCCCGTCGGAGGGGAAACACCATATATTTT.

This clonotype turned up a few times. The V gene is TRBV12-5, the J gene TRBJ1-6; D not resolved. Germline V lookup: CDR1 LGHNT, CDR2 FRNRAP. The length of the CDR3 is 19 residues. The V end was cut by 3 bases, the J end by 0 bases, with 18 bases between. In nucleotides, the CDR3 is TGTGCTAGTGGTTTTCTGGTTGAGGCATCGAGCTCCTATAATTCACCCCTCCACTTT. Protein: CASGFLVEASSSYNSPLHF.

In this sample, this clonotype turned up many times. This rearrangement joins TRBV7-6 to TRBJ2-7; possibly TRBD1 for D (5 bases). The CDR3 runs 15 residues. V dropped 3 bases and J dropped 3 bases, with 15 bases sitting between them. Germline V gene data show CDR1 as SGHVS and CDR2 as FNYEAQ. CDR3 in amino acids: CASSFFLDSSYEQYF. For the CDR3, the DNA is TGTGCCAGCAGCTTTTTCCTCGACAGTAGCTACGAGCAGTACTTC. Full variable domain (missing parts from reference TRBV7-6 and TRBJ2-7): GAGVSQSPRYKVTKRGQDVALRCDPISGHVSLYWYRQALGQGPEFLTYFNYEAQQDKSGLPNDRFSAERPEGSISTLTIQRTEQRDSAMYRCASSFFLDSSYEQYFGPGTRLTVT.

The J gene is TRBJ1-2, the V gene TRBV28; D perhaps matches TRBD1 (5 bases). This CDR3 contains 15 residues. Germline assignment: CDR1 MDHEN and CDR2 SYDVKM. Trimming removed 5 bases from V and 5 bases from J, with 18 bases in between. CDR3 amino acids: CASSPPSEGRYGYTF. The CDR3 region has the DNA TGTGCCAGCAGTCCTCCCTCCGAGGGACGATATGGCTACACCTTC.

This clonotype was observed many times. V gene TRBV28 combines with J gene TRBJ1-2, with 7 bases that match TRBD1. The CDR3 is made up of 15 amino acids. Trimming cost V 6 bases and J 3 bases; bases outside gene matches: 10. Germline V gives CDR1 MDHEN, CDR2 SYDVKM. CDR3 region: CASSHPGQNYYGYTF. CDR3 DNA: TGTGCCAGCAGCCACCCGGGACAGAACTACTATGGCTACACCTTC.

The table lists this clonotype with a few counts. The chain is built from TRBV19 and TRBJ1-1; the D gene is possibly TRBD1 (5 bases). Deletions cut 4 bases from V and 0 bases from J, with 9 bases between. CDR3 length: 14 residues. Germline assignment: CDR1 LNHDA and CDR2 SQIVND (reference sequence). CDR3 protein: CASSRRQLNTEAFF. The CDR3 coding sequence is TGTGCCAGTAGTAGGCGACAGCTGAACACTGAAGCTTTCTTT. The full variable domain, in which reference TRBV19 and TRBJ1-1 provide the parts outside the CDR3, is DGGITQSPKYLFRKEGQNVTLSCEQNLNHDAMYWYRQDPGQGLRLIYYSQIVNDFQKGDIAEGYSVSREKKESFPLTVTSAQKNPTAFYLCASSRRQLNTEAFFGQGTRLTVV.

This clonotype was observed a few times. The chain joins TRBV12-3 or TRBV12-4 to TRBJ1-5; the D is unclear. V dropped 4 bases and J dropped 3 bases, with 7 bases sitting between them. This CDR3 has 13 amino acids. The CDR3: CASSSDVNQPQHF. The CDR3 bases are TGTGCCAGCAGTTCAGATGTCAATCAGCCCCAGCATTTT.

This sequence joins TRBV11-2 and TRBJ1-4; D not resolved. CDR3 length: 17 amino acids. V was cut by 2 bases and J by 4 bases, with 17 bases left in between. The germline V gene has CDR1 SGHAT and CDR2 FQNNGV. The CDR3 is CASSLIGGPTLNEKLFF. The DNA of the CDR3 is TGTGCCAGCAGCTTAATCGGAGGGCCCACACTTAATGAAAAACTGTTTTTT.

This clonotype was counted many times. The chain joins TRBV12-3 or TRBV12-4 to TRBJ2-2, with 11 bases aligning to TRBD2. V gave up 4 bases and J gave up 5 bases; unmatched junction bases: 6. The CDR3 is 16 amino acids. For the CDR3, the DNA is TGTGCCAGCAGTTCCTTAGCGGGAGGGCGTACCGGGGAGCTGTTTTTT. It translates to CASSSLAGGRTGELFF.

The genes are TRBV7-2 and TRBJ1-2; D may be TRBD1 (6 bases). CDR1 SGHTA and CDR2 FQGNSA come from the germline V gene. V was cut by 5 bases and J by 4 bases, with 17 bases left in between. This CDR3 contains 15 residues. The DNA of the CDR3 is TGTGCCAGCAGCCTACAGGGTTCTCTCGGCTATGGCTACACCTTC. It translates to CASSLQGSLGYGYTF.

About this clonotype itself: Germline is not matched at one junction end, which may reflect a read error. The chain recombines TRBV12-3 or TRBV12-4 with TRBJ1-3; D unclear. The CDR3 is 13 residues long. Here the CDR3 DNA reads TGTGCCACCGCTTTGGGCAGCCCAAACACCACATATTTT. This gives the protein CATALGSPNTTYF.

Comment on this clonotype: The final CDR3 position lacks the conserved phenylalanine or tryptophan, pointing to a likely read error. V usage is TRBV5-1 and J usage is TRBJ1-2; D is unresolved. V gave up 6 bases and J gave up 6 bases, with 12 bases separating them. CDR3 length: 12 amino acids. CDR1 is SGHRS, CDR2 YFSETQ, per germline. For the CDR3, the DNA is TGCGCCAGCACCTCCGATGGGAATGGCTACACCCTC. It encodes CASTSDGNGYTL.